These 2 T cell receptor beta chains originate from one sample sequenced in a study of identical twins. TCRdb itself ran the 5' RACE reads through MiXCR, one entry per CDR3 protein. The sample yields 500,000 to 600,000 distinct CDR3 sequences, 22% seen once. The same specimen was also included in a second study, on T cells expressing NK-cell markers.

The material sequenced was CD4+ T cells sorted from blood. The receptors shown here come from a woman aged 18-29 years in good health.

This clonotype appeared a few times. V gene TRBV20-1 combines with J gene TRBJ1-1; D gene uncertain. V was shortened by 3 bases and J by 8 bases, with 13 bases between the two germline ends. Germline V lookup: CDR1 DFQATT, CDR2 SNEGSKA (reference sequence). CDR3 length: 12 amino acids. CDR3 residues: CSARVDGPEAFF. The CDR3 nucleotides read TGCAGTGCTAGGGTGGACGGGCCGGAAGCTTTCTTT.

In this sample, this clonotype turned up a few times. The V gene is TRBV3-1, the J gene TRBJ2-7, with TRBD2 identical over 8 bases. Per germline, CDR1 LGHDT and CDR2 YNNKEL (reference sequence). The CDR3 is made up of 16 amino acids. V was pared by 1 base and J by 5 bases, with 10 bases of the junction left unmatched. Here the CDR3 reads CASSQGAALGRDEQYF. CDR3 in DNA: TGTGCCAGCAGCCAAGGAGCCGCCCTCGGGAGGGACGAGCAGTACTTC.